This TCR beta chain was sequenced in a study of T-cell reconstitution after alpha-beta-depleted transplantation in children (dated by TCRdb to 2016 to 2017). For the study in its entirety: T-cell immune reconstitution after TCRalphabeta/CD19-depleted allogeneic hematopoietic cell transplantation in children was quantitatively tracked in the study by means of TCR repertoire profiling.

A note on this clonotype: Its target antigen remains unknown. One base away there is no much larger clone; base qualities are not given.

V loses 2 bases, J loses 0 bases, and the germline ends lie 9 bases apart. The germline V gene gives CDR1 as SGHDT and CDR2 as YYEEEE. From cysteine to phenylalanine, the CDR3 is 15 amino acids long. Only the CDR3 part of the read is kept: 45 bases, read in frame from the first base. The library was prepared using PCR. TCRdb lists the instrument as Illumina HiSeq 2500. To normalize quantification of the TCRbeta repertoire, the TCR libraries were built with molecular barcoding that relied on unique molecular identifiers. TCRdb reworked the public reads: Q25 trimming with fastp, MiXCR clone assembly, productive beta chains retained. Rows merge per CDR3 protein into single entries with the most common DNA and genes. Within this sample are some 500,000 distinct CDR3 sequences, with approximately 20% of them counted one time only. 2.5% to 4% of the sample lies in the top ten.

The specimen comprised PBMCs from the stem cell graft donor, sampled from the stem cell graft. The TCR comes from a human donor who donated a stem cell graft to a child with acute lymphoblastic leukemia. Recombination connected TRBV5-6 to TRBJ2-1, with the D gene not clear enough to name. The CDR3 protein sequence reads: CASSFWRNSYNEQFF. In nucleotide form, the sequence is TGTGCCAGCAGCTTCTGGCGGAACTCCTACAATGAGCAGTTCTTC. Outside the CDR3, residues come from the reference TRBV5-6 and TRBJ2-1 proteins, so the full variable domain is: DAGVTQSPTHLIKTRGQQVTLRCSPKSGHDTVSWYQQALGQGPQFIFQYYEEEERQRGNFPDRFSGHQFPNYSSELNVNALLLGDSALYLCASSFWRNSYNEQFFGPGTRLTVL.